These 18 T cell receptor beta chains were all obtained from the same sample, sequenced in a study of blood T cells in healthy people across ages. A sample-barcoded 5' primer and a J-beta primer mix were used in a second PCR of about 7 to 12 cycles. TCRdb redid the calling of the 5' RACE reads with MiXCR, one entry per CDR3 protein. The sample includes over 1.5 million distinct CDR3 sequences, roughly 49% of them seen just once. The specimen sequenced was blood. Source of these receptors: a woman aged 40 to 49 in good health.

The chain joins TRBV15 to TRBJ2-6; D might be TRBD1 or TRBD2, each matching 5 bases. Germline V gene lookup returns CDR1 LNHNV and CDR2 YYDKDF (reference sequence). Trimming took off 2 bases at V and 2 bases at J, with 22 bases between the two ends. The CDR3 consists of 20 residues. The CDR3 protein is CATSRRDRFFRVPGANVLTF. DNA of the CDR3: TGTGCCACCAGCAGACGGGACCGATTCTTTCGAGTACCTGGGGCCAACGTCCTGACTTTC.

The J gene is TRBJ2-7, the V gene TRBV6-2 or TRBV6-3, with a possible D match to TRBD1 (7 bases). V gave up 8 bases and J gave up 0 bases, with 17 bases separating them. The CDR3 is 15 residues long. Germline values: CDR1 MNHEY, CDR2 SVGEGT. CDR3 sequence reads: CASRNSGGNSYEQYF. CDR3 sequence (DNA): TGTGCCAGCCGCAACTCAGGGGGGAACTCCTACGAGCAGTACTTC.

The V call is TRBV20-1, the J call TRBJ2-7; 10 bases line up with TRBD1. The length of the CDR3 is 16 residues. V shed 6 bases, J shed 3 bases, and the junction held 14 bases outside the gene matches. Germline V gives CDR1 DFQATT, CDR2 SNEGSKA (reference sequence). CDR3 bases: TGCAGTGCGGCCGGGACAGGGGTTCTTTCGGGCTACGAGCAGTACTTC. Translating gives CSAAGTGVLSGYEQYF.

The chain combines TRBV28 with TRBJ2-4, with TRBD2 matching 10 bases. The DNA end favors TRBJ2-5, so the J call may be wrong. This CDR3 has 16 amino acids. Germline V gene sequence: CDR1 MDHEN, CDR2 SYDVKM. The CDR3 DNA reads as TGTGCCAGCAGCCTAGCGGGGGCCACGATCCAAGAGACCCAGTACTTC. It codes for CASSLAGATIQETQYF.

The chain links TRBV5-1 to TRBJ2-1, with 8 bases identical to TRBD1. From germline, CDR1 is SGHRS and CDR2 YFSETQ. After removal of 4 bases from V and 6 bases from J, the junction contained 15 bases not matched to a gene. CDR3 length equals 17 residues. This chain's CDR3 is CASSGWTGTGVINEQFF. The CDR3 DNA reads TGCGCCAGCAGCGGTTGGACCGGGACAGGAGTAATCAATGAGCAGTTCTTC.

This clonotype was counted between two and nine times. This chain uses TRBV20-1 with TRBJ2-3; perhaps D is TRBD1 or TRBD2 (5 bases each). Germline V CDR1 and CDR2: DFQATT, SNEGSKA (reference sequence). This CDR3 region has 11 residues. The ends were cut back, 7 bases at V and 6 bases at J, with 11 bases in the middle. The DNA for the CDR3 is TGCAGTGGCCGGGACCTCGATACGCAGTATTTT. This codes for CSGRDLDTQYF.

This clonotype was picked up a small number of times. This chain connects TRBV7-2 to TRBJ2-7, with 8 bases lining up with TRBD2. CDR1 is SGHTA, CDR2 FQGNSA, per germline. Trimming at V came to 5 bases and at J to 0 bases, leaving 6 bases not matched to a gene. The CDR3 spans 15 residues. The CDR3 region has the DNA TGTGCCAGCAGCGATAGCGGGGCTAGCTCCTACGAGCAGTACTTC. This gives the protein CASSDSGASSYEQYF.

This clonotype was found many times. The chain joins TRBV7-2 to TRBJ2-3; weak D call: TRBD2 (6 bases). The CDR3 sequence is 14 residues long. Deletions cut 3 bases from V and 5 bases from J, with 12 bases between. Germline V gives CDR1 SGHTA, CDR2 FQGNSA. The CDR3 coding sequence is TGTGCCAGCAGCTTTGGGACTCCAAGAGATACGCAGTATTTT. Its translation: CASSFGTPRDTQYF.

The chain uses TRBV5-1 and TRBJ2-1, with a weak D call TRBD1 (6 bases). Germline CDR1 and CDR2: SGHRS and YFSETQ. V gave up 1 base and J gave up 1 base, with 12 bases separating them. CDR3 size: 16 residues. DNA for the CDR3: TGCGCCAGCAGCTTGCAGGGGTCTGCGTCCTACAATGAGCAGTTCTTC. Its translation: CASSLQGSASYNEQFF.

This clonotype was seen more than once but under ten times. The J gene is TRBJ2-3, the V gene TRBV6-6; the match to TRBD2 covers 8 bases. This CDR3 spans 17 amino acids. Germline V gene data show CDR1 as MNHNY and CDR2 as SVGAGI (reference sequence). The V segment lost 6 bases and the J segment 5 bases; nucleotides outside the gene matches: 16. The CDR3 DNA reads TGTGCCAGCAGCTTAACACCAGGGACTAGGGTTCGAGATACGCAGTATTTT. This gives the protein CASSLTPGTRVRDTQYF.

The V gene is TRBV7-9, the J gene TRBJ2-4, with 7 positions matching TRBD2. With V trimmed by 3 bases and J by 13 bases, 6 bases remained unmatched. Germline V lookup: CDR1 SEHNR, CDR2 FQNEAQ (reference sequence). The CDR3 length is 12 residues. CDR3 sequence: CASSLREGKQYF. The CDR3 region has the DNA TGTGCCAGCAGCTTGAGGGAGGGGAAGCAGTACTTC.

The V gene is TRBV7-2, the J gene TRBJ2-7; D is ambiguous. The CDR3 sequence is 13 residues long. Trimming left V 5 bases short and J 7 bases short, with 15 bases between. CDR1 is SGHTA, CDR2 FQGNSA, per germline. The CDR3 reads CASSPTLYNEQYF. In DNA, the CDR3 is TGTGCCAGCAGCCCGACCCTCTACAATGAGCAGTACTTC. Complete variable domain (other parts from reference TRBV7-2 and TRBJ2-7): GAGVSQSPSNKVTEKGKDVELRCDPISGHTALYWYRQSLGQGLEFLIYFQGNSAPDKSGLPSDRFSAERTGGSVSTLTIQRTQQEDSAVYLCASSPTLYNEQYFGPGTRLTVT.

This chain links TRBV9 with TRBJ2-3; 9 bases fit TRBD1. The trim removed 4 bases at V and 2 bases at J, leaving 8 bases unmatched. Germline CDR1 and CDR2: SGDLS and YYNGEE. This CDR3 is built from 16 residues. The CDR3 DNA follows: TGTGCCAGCAGCACTCGGACAGGGGAGACCACAGATACGCAGTATTTT. Translating gives CASSTRTGETTDTQYF.

This chain uses TRBV7-2 with TRBJ2-3; 8 bases map to TRBD1. From germline, CDR1 is SGHTA and CDR2 FQGNSA. V lost 8 bases to trimming and J lost 1 base; unmatched junction nucleotides: 5. CDR3 length: 14 residues. The CDR3 spells CASGDRMGTDTQYF. The CDR3 bases are TGTGCCAGCGGGGACAGGATGGGCACAGATACGCAGTATTTT.

The rearrangement links TRBV7-8 to TRBJ1-5; 7 nucleotides agree with TRBD1. Trimming at V came to 5 bases and at J to 2 bases, leaving 15 bases not matched to a gene. CDR1 is SGHVS, CDR2 FQNEAQ, per germline. The CDR3 length is 18 residues. In DNA form, the CDR3 reads TGTGCCAGCAGCCTAAAAAATAGGACAGGCTGGCGCAATCAGCCCCAGCATTTT. Its protein is CASSLKNRTGWRNQPQHF.

The chain employs TRBV20-1 and TRBJ2-1; 7 bases map to TRBD1. The ends lost 0 bases at V and 4 bases at J; junction bases unmatched: 3. CDR1 and CDR2 (germline): DFQATT, SNEGSKA (reference sequence). This CDR3 has 14 amino acids. DNA of the CDR3: TGCAGTGCTAGAGATACGGACAGGTACAATGAGCAGTTCTTC. It codes for CSARDTDRYNEQFF.

The chain links TRBV5-1 to TRBJ2-5; D possibly corresponds to TRBD1 (6 bases). CDR1 is SGHRS, CDR2 YFSETQ, per germline. The CDR3 runs to 14 residues. V was pared by 0 bases and J by 4 bases, with 10 bases between. CDR3 bases: TGCGCCAGCAGCTTGGGACAGGCTGGAGAGACCCAGTACTTC. Amino acid sequence: CASSLGQAGETQYF. The full variable domain, with the rest looked up from reference TRBV5-1 and TRBJ2-5, is KAGVTQTPRYLIKTRGQQVTLSCSPISGHRSVSWYQQTPGQGLQFLFEYFSETQRNKGNFPGRFSGRQFSNSRSEMNVSTLELGDSALYLCASSLGQAGETQYFGPGTRLLVL.

This chain connects TRBV20-1 to TRBJ1-2, with a possible D match to TRBD1 (5 bases). The germline V and J ends were trimmed by 6 bases and 1 base, with 12 bases remaining between them. The CDR3 runs 13 residues. Germline V gives CDR1 DFQATT, CDR2 SNEGSKA (reference sequence). The CDR3 reads CSARQTFNYGYTF. The CDR3 DNA follows: TGCAGTGCCAGACAGACCTTTAACTATGGCTACACCTTC.